A single sample is the source of the 27 T cell receptor beta chains below, sequenced in a study of blood T cell repertoires in COVID-19. The table came from immunoSEQ multiplex PCR; TCRdb's copy has only in-frame clones and leaves some out. The sample records around 89,000 clones, approximately 88% being singletons. Input material: peripheral blood. The receptor source for this set is a man between 60 and 75 years old with acute or convalescent COVID-19.

The rearrangement joins TRBV19 to TRBJ1-1; 8 nucleotides align to TRBD1. V lost 3 bases, J lost 3 bases, and 0 bases stayed unmatched. This CDR3 contains 13 residues. The germline V gene encodes CDR1 LNHDA and CDR2 SQIVND (reference sequence). DNA of the CDR3: TGTGCCAGTAGTATGACAGGGGACACTGAAGCTTTCTTT. Translating gives CASSMTGDTEAFF.

Only one count was recorded for this clone. The rearrangement uses TRBV24-1 and TRBJ1-2; 11 bases agree with TRBD1. This CDR3 is 16 amino acids long. The V segment lost 5 bases and the J segment 4 bases; nucleotides outside the gene matches: 8. Germline V lookup: CDR1 KGHDR, CDR2 SFDVKD. The CDR3 DNA follows: TGTGCCACCAGTGTGAACGGACAGGGGGCGAGCTATGGCTACACCTTC. Translating it yields CATSVNGQGASYGYTF.

CDR3 region: CASSFGLAGGPTDTQYF. As DNA, the CDR3 is TGTGCCAGCAGCTTCGGACTAGCGGGGGGGCCCACAGATACGCAGTATTTT. The V and J genes are TRBV11-2 and TRBJ2-3; 15 nucleotides agree with TRBD2. V gave up 3 bases and J gave up 2 bases; unmatched junction bases: 3. CDR1 is SGHAT and CDR2 is FQNNGV in the germline V gene. There are 17 residues in the CDR3.

In the case of this clone: At one end, the junction sequence differs from germline, possibly due to a read error. The chain combines TRBV3-1 (or the pseudogene TRBV3-2) with TRBJ2-7, with 7 bases identical to TRBD2. The CDR3 totals 14 residues. CDR1 and CDR2 (germline): LGHDT, YNNKEL (reference sequence). The CDR3 DNA reads as TGTGCCAGCAACCAAGCGGGGTTCCCCTACGAGCAGTACTTC. Its protein product is CASNQAGFPYEQYF.

The chain uses TRBV27 and TRBJ2-2, with D perhaps TRBD2 (5 bases). The CDR3 has 17 residues. Germline assignment: CDR1 MNHEY and CDR2 SMNVEV (reference sequence). V lost 5 bases, J lost 5 bases, and 21 bases lay in between. The CDR3 loop is CASSPLRGIGLTGELFF. The CDR3 DNA sequence: TGTGCCAGCAGTCCCCTTCGAGGGATTGGGCTAACCGGGGAGCTGTTTTTT.

The chain carries TRBV12-3 or TRBV12-4 and TRBJ1-5; perhaps TRBD1 as D (5 bases). The length of the CDR3 is 13 residues. With 8 bases removed from V and 7 bases from J, the gap between germline ends came to 15 bases. DNA for the CDR3: TGTGCCAGCCGATTGCGGGGGGGACAGCCCCAGCATTTT. It specifies CASRLRGGQPQHF.

The chain recombines TRBV28 with TRBJ2-3, with 9 bases matching TRBD2. V was clipped by 5 bases and J by 3 bases; unmatched bases: 9. The CDR3 spans 16 residues. From germline, CDR1 is MDHEN and CDR2 SYDVKM. CDR3 DNA sequence: TGTGCCAGCAGTCCCCCCCTAGCGGGGCGAACAGATACGCAGTATTTT. Amino acid sequence: CASSPPLAGRTDTQYF.

This sequence joins TRBV5-1 and TRBJ2-7; TRBD1 aligns across 8 bases. Germline lookup yields CDR1 SGHRS and CDR2 YFSETQ. The CDR3 runs 15 residues. Unmatched junction bases numbered 10, after V lost 4 bases and J lost 4 bases. The CDR3 nucleotides are TGCGCCAGCAGCATCGGGCAGGGGGCTGTGTACGAGCAGTACTTC. It encodes CASSIGQGAVYEQYF.

V gene TRBV7-2 combines with J gene TRBJ1-5; 7 positions match TRBD1. Germline lookup yields CDR1 SGHTA and CDR2 FQGNSA. V trimming: 4 bases; J trimming: 4 bases; junction bases outside the gene matches: 4. This CDR3 has 14 amino acids. CDR3 sequence: CASSWDRQNQPQHF. CDR3 bases: TGTGCCAGCAGCTGGGACAGACAAAATCAGCCCCAGCATTTT.

The V call is TRBV5-1, the J call TRBJ2-4; D may be TRBD2 (5 bases). V lost 4 bases, J lost 8 bases, and 16 bases lay in between. This CDR3 region has 14 residues. CDR1 SGHRS and CDR2 YFSETQ come from the germline V gene. In nucleotides, the CDR3 is TGCGCCAGCAGCCGCTCGGGGTCAGGCGACATTCAGTACTTC. Its protein is CASSRSGSGDIQYF.

This sequence joins TRBV15 and TRBJ1-3, with D maybe TRBD1 (5 bases). The CDR3 extends over 14 amino acids. With 5 bases removed from V and 3 bases from J, the gap between germline ends came to 11 bases. Germline V lookup: CDR1 LNHNV, CDR2 YYDKDF (reference sequence). The CDR3 reads CATSLGGFGNTIYF. CDR3 in DNA: TGTGCCACCAGCTTGGGGGGATTTGGAAACACCATATATTTT.

CDR3 in DNA: TGCAGTGCTAGTCCGTGGTCGGAGCCTGACAATGAGCAGTTCTTC. It is translated as CSASPWSEPDNEQFF. The chain couples TRBV20-1 to TRBJ2-1; D not resolved. V lost 3 bases and J lost 5, with 17 bases in between. In germline, CDR1 is DFQATT, CDR2 SNEGSKA (reference sequence). This CDR3 has 15 amino acids.

This rearrangement joins TRBV30 to TRBJ1-6; D is undetermined. V was pared by 1 base and J by 7 bases, with 8 bases between. Per the germline V gene, CDR1 is GTSNPN and CDR2 is SVGIG (reference sequence). The CDR3 is 13 amino acids. Here the CDR3 DNA reads TGTGCCTGGAGTGACGGTAACAATTCACCCCTCCACTTT. Its translation is CAWSDGNNSPLHF.

The sample holds one count of this clone. The chain recombines TRBV27 with TRBJ2-7; D might be TRBD1 (6 bases). The CDR3 totals 14 residues. V was shortened by 7 bases and J by 7 bases, with 20 bases between the two germline ends. CDR1 is MNHEY, CDR2 SMNVEV, per germline (reference sequence). CDR3 amino acids: CASTEGFRGQEQYF. CDR3 coding DNA: TGTGCCAGCACCGAGGGATTTAGGGGACAAGAGCAGTACTTC.

This clone is a singleton in its sample. The chain recombines TRBV3-1 (or the pseudogene TRBV3-2) with TRBJ1-1; D is uncertain. Trimming left V 4 bases short and J 2 bases short, with 8 bases between. CDR3 length: 13 amino acids. Germline loops: CDR1 LGHDT, CDR2 YNNKEL (reference sequence). In DNA, the CDR3 is TGTGCCAGCAGCCGGCAGGATAACACTGAAGCTTTCTTT. It is translated as CASSRQDNTEAFF.

The chain has TRBV7-9 and TRBJ1-5; no firm D call. Per germline, CDR1 SEHNR and CDR2 FQNEAQ (reference sequence). This CDR3 comprises 12 residues. Trimming left V 4 bases short and J 9 bases short, with 10 bases between. The CDR3 reads CASSSSGRPQHF. CDR3 sequence (DNA): TGTGCCAGCAGCTCCAGCGGGAGGCCCCAGCATTTT.

The chain combines TRBV19 with TRBJ2-6, with 10 bases identical to TRBD2. CDR3 length: 16 residues. Germline lookup yields CDR1 LNHDA and CDR2 SQIVND (reference sequence). Unmatched junction bases numbered 1, after V lost 4 bases and J lost 1 base. The CDR3 loop is CASSRTSGSGANVLTF. As DNA, the CDR3 is TGTGCCAGTAGTAGGACTAGCGGATCTGGGGCCAACGTCCTGACTTTC. The whole variable domain, remainder taken from reference TRBV19 and TRBJ2-6, is DGGITQSPKYLFRKEGQNVTLSCEQNLNHDAMYWYRQDPGQGLRLIYYSQIVNDFQKGDIAEGYSVSREKKESFPLTVTSAQKNPTAFYLCASSRTSGSGANVLTFGAGSRLTVL.

This sequence joins TRBV11-1 and TRBJ2-1, with D possibly being TRBD2 (6 bases). Germline V CDR1 and CDR2: SGHAT, FQDESV (reference sequence). CDR3 length: 16 amino acids. V lost 0 bases and J lost 0, with 9 bases in between. The CDR3 spells CASSLAPGGSYNEQFF. The CDR3 nucleotides are TGTGCCAGCAGCTTAGCGCCCGGGGGCTCCTACAATGAGCAGTTCTTC.

The chain recombines TRBV19 with TRBJ1-2; D gene unclear. The CDR3 extends over 12 amino acids. V was clipped by 4 bases and J by 8 bases, with 11 bases between them. Germline V gene lookup returns CDR1 LNHDA and CDR2 SQIVND (reference sequence). CDR3 sequence: CASSTQASGYTF. CDR3 bases: TGTGCCAGTAGTACCCAGGCTAGCGGCTACACCTTC.

The sample holds one count of this clone. V and J are TRBV27 and TRBJ2-7, with 9 bases fitting TRBD2. CDR3 length: 18 residues. With 5 bases clipped from V and 3 bases from J, the junction kept 17 bases outside the gene matches. From germline, CDR1 is MNHEY and CDR2 SMNVEV (reference sequence). This CDR3 reads CASSRWTSVARILYEQYF. DNA for the CDR3: TGTGCCAGCAGTCGCTGGACTAGCGTGGCCAGGATCCTCTACGAGCAGTACTTC.

This clone was counted once. The chain joins TRBV10-1 to TRBJ2-1, with 10 positions matching TRBD2. This CDR3 region has 15 residues. Trimming removed 2 bases from V and 8 bases from J; junction bases left unmatched: 6. Per germline, CDR1 WNHNN and CDR2 SYGVQD (reference sequence). The CDR3 DNA reads as TGCGCCAGCAGTGAGAGTCTAGCGGGAGTGGATGAGCAGTTCTTC. Its translation: CASSESLAGVDEQFF.

J is TRBJ1-3 and V is TRBV10-3; 8 bases map to TRBD1. This CDR3 is built from 16 residues. Germline CDR1 and CDR2: ENHRY and SYGVKD. V dropped 3 bases and J dropped 2; count of bases not matched to a gene: 6. The CDR3 nucleotides are TGTGCCATCAGTGATTCCGGACAGGGAGCTGGAAACACCATATATTTT. It translates to CAISDSGQGAGNTIYF.

This sequence joins TRBV27 and TRBJ1-1; D is possibly TRBD1 (5 bases). The V gene's germline CDR1 is MNHEY and CDR2 SMNVEV (reference sequence). The CDR3 extends over 14 amino acids. Trimming took off 2 bases at V and 10 bases at J, with 17 bases between the two ends. CDR3 in DNA: TGTGCCAGCAGTTTAAAGGGGCCAGGTCATGTAGCTTTCTTT. Its protein product is CASSLKGPGHVAFF.

V and J are TRBV28 and TRBJ2-2, with 7 nucleotides matching TRBD1. Germline V lookup: CDR1 MDHEN, CDR2 SYDVKM. This CDR3 comprises 15 residues. Unmatched junction bases numbered 9, after V lost 7 bases and J lost 4 bases. Here the CDR3 reads CASTQGDRPTGELFF. The CDR3 DNA follows: TGTGCCAGCACCCAGGGGGACCGACCCACCGGGGAGCTGTTTTTT.

The chain has TRBV4-1 and TRBJ1-6; unclear D gene. There are 16 residues in the CDR3. The germline V gene encodes CDR1 MGHRA and CDR2 YSYEKL. The germline V and J ends were trimmed by 0 bases and 7 bases, with 13 bases remaining between them. CDR3 nucleotides: TGCGCCAGCAGCCAAGATTGGACTGCGGAGAATTCACCCCTCCACTTT. Its translation is CASSQDWTAENSPLHF.

The chain has TRBV5-1 and TRBJ2-2, with 7 nucleotides matching TRBD2. V was pared by 4 bases and J by 0 bases, with 6 bases of the junction left unmatched. The CDR3 has 16 amino acids. From germline, CDR1 is SGHRS and CDR2 YFSETQ. The CDR3 loop reads CASSRTSGSNTGELFF. CDR3 nucleotides: TGCGCCAGCAGCCGGACTAGTGGTTCGAACACCGGGGAGCTGTTTTTT.

The CDR3 spells CASSIDRENTGELFF. CDR3 in DNA: TGTGCCAGCAGCATCGACAGAGAGAACACCGGGGAGCTGTTTTTT. This chain uses TRBV7-9 with TRBJ2-2, with D possibly being TRBD1 (5 bases). Germline CDR1 SEHNR, CDR2 FQNEAQ (reference sequence). The CDR3 covers 15 residues. Trimming shortened V by 5 bases and J by 1 base, and 11 bases separated the two germline ends.